This entry is about one T cell receptor beta chain. Its antigen is still unknown. Then a second PCR, running roughly 6 to 11 cycles, was carried out with a sample-barcoded 5' primer and a J-beta primer mix. From the 5' RACE reads, TCRdb called clonotypes with MiXCR, one entry per CDR3 protein. The sample shows about a million distinct CDR3 sequences, about 53% of them seen only once. These data are taken from a study of blood T cells in healthy people across ages. Overall study results and limits: Across samples, TCR beta diversity tracked strongly with naive T cell percentage.

CDR3 length: 14 amino acids. With 3 bases removed from V and 3 bases from J, the gap between germline ends came to 12 bases. Germline assignment: CDR1 LGHDT and CDR2 YNNKEL (reference sequence). The TCR originated in a woman aged 60-70 years in good health. The source material was blood. The chain has TRBV3-1 and TRBJ2-7, with D hard to call. CDR3 DNA: TGTGCCAGCAGCCAGCAACATCTCGGCTACGAGCAGTACTTC. This encodes CASSQQHLGYEQYF.